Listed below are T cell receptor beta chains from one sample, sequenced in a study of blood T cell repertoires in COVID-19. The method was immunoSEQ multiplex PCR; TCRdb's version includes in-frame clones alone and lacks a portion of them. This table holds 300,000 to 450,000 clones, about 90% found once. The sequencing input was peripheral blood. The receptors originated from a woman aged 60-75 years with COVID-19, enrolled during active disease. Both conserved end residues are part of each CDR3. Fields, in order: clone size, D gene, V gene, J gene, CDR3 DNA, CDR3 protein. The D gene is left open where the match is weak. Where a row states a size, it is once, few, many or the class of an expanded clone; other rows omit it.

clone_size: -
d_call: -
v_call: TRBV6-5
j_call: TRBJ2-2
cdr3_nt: TGTGCCAGCAGTTCAGACATTTACACCGGGGAGCTGTTTTTT
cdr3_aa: CASSSDIYTGELFF

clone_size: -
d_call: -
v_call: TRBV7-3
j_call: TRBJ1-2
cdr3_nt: TGTGCCAGCAGCCCCGAGTCGGGGAGACGCGGCTACACCTTC
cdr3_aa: CASSPESGRRGYTF

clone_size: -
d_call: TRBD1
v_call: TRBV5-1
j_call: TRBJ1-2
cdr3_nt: TGCGCCAGCAGCTTCAGAAGAGGACCTAGGACAGGGGGCACGGACTATGGCTACACCTTC
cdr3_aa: CASSFRRGPRTGGTDYGYTF

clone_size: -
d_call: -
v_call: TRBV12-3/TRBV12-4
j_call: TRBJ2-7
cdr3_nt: TGTGCCAGCAGTTTACGGGGGGCCGACGAGCAGTACTTC
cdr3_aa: CASSLRGADEQYF

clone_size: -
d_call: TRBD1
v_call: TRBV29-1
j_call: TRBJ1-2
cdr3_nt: TGCAGCGTTGAAGAGGGACAGAACTATGGCTACACCTTC
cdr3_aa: CSVEEGQNYGYTF

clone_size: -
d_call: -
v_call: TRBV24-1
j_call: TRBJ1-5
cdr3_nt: TGTGCCACCAGTGACTCAAAAGGACATCCAAATCAGCCCCAGCATTTT
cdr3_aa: CATSDSKGHPNQPQHF

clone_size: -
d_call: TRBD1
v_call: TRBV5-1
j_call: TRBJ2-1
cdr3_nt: TGCGCCAGCAGCGGACTCGGACAGGCCAATGAGCAGTTCTTC
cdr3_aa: CASSGLGQANEQFF

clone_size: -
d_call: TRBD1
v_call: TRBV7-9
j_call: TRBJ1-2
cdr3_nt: TGTGCCAGCAGCGCCTGGACAGGGGCAAAGGAGGGCTACACCTTC
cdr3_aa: CASSAWTGAKEGYTF

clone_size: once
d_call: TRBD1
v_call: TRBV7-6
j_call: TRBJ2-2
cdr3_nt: TGTGCCAGCAGCTTAGAGACAGGGATGGACGGGGAGCTGTTTTTT
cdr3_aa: CASSLETGMDGELFF

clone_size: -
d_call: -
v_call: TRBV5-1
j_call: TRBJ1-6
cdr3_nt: TGCGCCAGCAGCTTCAGGGGCCCTAATTCACCCCTCCACTTT
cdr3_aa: CASSFRGPNSPLHF

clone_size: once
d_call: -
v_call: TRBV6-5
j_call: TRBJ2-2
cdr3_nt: TGTGCCAGCAGTTATGCCGGGGTAACTAACACCGGGGAGCTGTTTTTT
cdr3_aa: CASSYAGVTNTGELFF

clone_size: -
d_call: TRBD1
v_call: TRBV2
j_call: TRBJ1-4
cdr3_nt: TGTGCCAGCACCCTCGACAGGGGCAATGAAAAACTGTTTTTT
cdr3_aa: CASTLDRGNEKLFF

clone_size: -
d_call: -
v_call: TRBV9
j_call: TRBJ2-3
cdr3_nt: TGTGCCAGCAGCCCCCACGGAACGGGGGGCACAGATACGCAGTATTTT
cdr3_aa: CASSPHGTGGTDTQYF

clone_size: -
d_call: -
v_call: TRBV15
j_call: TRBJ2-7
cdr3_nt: TGTGCCACCAGCAACCGGGCCTACGAGCAGTACTTC
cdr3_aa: CATSNRAYEQYF

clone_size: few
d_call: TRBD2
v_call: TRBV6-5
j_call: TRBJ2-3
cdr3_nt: TGTGCCAGCAACCCAGCGGGGTCTAGCACAGATACGCAGTATTTT
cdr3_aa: CASNPAGSSTDTQYF

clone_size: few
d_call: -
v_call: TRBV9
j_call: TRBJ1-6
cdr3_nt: TGTGCCAGCAGCGTAGAAGGAATGGGCAATTCACCCCTCCACTTT
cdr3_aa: CASSVEGMGNSPLHF

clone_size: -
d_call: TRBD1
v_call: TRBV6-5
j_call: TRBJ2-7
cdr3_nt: TGTGCCAGCAGAACAGGGGCCTTCTACGAGCAGTACTTC
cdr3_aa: CASRTGAFYEQYF

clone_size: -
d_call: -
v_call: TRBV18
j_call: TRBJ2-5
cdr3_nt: TGTGCCAGCTCAACTCGGACAGAAGAGACCCAGTACTTC
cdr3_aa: CASSTRTEETQYF

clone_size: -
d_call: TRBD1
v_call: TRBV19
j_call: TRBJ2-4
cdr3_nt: TGTGCCAGTAGTATCACAGGGGGATTAGGCAAAAACATTCAGTACTTC
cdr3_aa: CASSITGGLGKNIQYF

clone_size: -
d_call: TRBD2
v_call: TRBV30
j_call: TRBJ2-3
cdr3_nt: TGTGCCTGGAGCCCTTACGTAGCGGGGTACACAGATACGCAGTATTTT
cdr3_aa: CAWSPYVAGYTDTQYF

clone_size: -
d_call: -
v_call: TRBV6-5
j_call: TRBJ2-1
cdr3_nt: TGTGCCAGCAGGCCCCGAGGGTTTAGGGATGAGCAGTTCTTC
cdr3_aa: CASRPRGFRDEQFF

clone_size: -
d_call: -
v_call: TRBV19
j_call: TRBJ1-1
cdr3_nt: TGTGCCAGTAGTATCGGGCGCGACAGACTGAACACTGAAGCTTTCTTT
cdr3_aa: CASSIGRDRLNTEAFF

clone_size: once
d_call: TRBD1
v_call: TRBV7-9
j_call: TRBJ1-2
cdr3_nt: TGTGCCAGCAGCCCACCCCTGACAGGGGGTGACTATGGCTACACCTTC
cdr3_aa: CASSPPLTGGDYGYTF

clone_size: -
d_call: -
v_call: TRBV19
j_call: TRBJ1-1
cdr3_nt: TGTGCCAGTAGTCGGGGGGCGAACACTGAAGCTTTCTTT
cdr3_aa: CASSRGANTEAFF

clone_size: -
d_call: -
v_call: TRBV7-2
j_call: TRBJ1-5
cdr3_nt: TGTGCCAGCAGCTTAGAATCCTCGGATCAGCCCCAGCATTTT
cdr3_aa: CASSLESSDQPQHF

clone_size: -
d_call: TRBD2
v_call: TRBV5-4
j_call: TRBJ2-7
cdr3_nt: TGTGCCAGCAGCTTGCGGAGCGGGGGGGCTGGGGAGCAGTACTTC
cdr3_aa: CASSLRSGGAGEQYF

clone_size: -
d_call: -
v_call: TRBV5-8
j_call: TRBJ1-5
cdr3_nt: TGTGCCAGCAGCTTTTCGGGAGGAAGCTATAGCAATCAGCCCCAGCATTTT
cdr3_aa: CASSFSGGSYSNQPQHF

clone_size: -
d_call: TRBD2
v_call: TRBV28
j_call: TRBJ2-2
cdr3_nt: TGTGCCAGCAGTTTGCGGCTAGCGGGGGTGGGCACCGGGGAGCTGTTTTTT
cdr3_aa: CASSLRLAGVGTGELFF

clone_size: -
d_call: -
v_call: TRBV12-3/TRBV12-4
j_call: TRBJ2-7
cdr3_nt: TGTGCCAGCAGTTTATGGGCAGCCGAGCAGTACTTC
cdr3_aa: CASSLWAAEQYF

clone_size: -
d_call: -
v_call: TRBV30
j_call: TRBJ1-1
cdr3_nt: TGTGCCTGGAGCCGAACCCACAGGGAGACTGAAGCTTTCTTT
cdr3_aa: CAWSRTHRETEAFF

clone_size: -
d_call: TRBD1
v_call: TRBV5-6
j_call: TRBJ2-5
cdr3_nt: TGTGCCAGCAGCCGGACAGGGGCCCAAGAGACCCAGTACTTC
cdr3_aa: CASSRTGAQETQYF

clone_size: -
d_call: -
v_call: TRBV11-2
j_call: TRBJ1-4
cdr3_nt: TGTGCCAGCAGCTTAGTTCCGGGACTGAATAATGAAAAACTGTTTTTT
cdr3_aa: CASSLVPGLNNEKLFF

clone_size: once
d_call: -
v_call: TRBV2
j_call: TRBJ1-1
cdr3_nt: TGTGCCAGCAACGATGACGGCCGCGGGACTGAAGCTTTCTTT
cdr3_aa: CASNDDGRGTEAFF

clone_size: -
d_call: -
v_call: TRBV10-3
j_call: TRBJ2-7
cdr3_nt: TGTGCCATCAGTGATCGGGGATACGAGCAGTACTTC
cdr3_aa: CAISDRGYEQYF

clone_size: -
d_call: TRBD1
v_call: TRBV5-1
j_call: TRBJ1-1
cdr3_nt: TGCGCCAGCAGCAGGGGACAGGGGGTAAGTGACACTGAAGCTTTCTTT
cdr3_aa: CASSRGQGVSDTEAFF

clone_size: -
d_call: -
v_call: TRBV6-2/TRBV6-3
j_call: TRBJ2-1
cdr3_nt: TGTGCCAGCAGTCGGAACAGGGTAACGGGGCAGTTCTTC
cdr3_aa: CASSRNRVTGQFF

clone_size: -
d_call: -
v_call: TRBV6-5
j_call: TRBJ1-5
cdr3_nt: TGTGCCAGCAGGCCGGGACAACCCAATCAGCCCCAGCATTTT
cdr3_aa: CASRPGQPNQPQHF

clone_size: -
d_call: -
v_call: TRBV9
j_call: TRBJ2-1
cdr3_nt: TGTGCCAGCAGCGTAGCGGGGTCCCACTACAATGAGCAGTTCTTC
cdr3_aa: CASSVAGSHYNEQFF

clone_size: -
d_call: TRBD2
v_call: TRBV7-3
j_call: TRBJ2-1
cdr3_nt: TGTGCCAGCAGCTCAGCGGGGGGGTATAGCAATGAGCAGTTCTTC
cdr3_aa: CASSSAGGYSNEQFF